Listed below are T cell receptor delta chains from one sample, sequenced in a study of Vδ1+ human thymocytes. TCRdb re-called the multiplex PCR reads through CATT. The sample has some 54,000 delta-chain clones, 15% seen once. The sample taken for sequencing was Vdelta1+ gamma-delta thymocytes from the thymus. All receptors derive from a boy under two years old who had congenital heart surgery. Both conserved end residues are part of each CDR3. A D gene is named only where the DNA matches it firmly. For some rows the clone size is stated as once, few or many, or as a class when expanded; others skip it.

J | size | V | D | DNA | CDR3
TRDJ1 | few | TRDV1 | . | TGTGCTCTCGGGGAACGTTCTTCCCCGGGGCCGAACGATAAACTCATCTTT | CALGERSSPGPNDKLIF
TRDJ1 | . | TRDV1 | TRDD2 | TGTGCTCTTGGGGGCTCCTTCCTACATTACTGGAACACCGATAAACTCATCTTT | CALGGSFLHYWNTDKLIF
TRDJ1 | once | TRDV1 | TRDD3 | TGTGCTCTTGGGCTAGGGCTTCCTGTAATGGGGGATAACTTGTACACCGATAAACTCATCTTT | CALGLGLPVMGDNLYTDKLIF
TRDJ1 | few | TRDV1 | TRDD3 | TGTGCTCTTGGGGAATCAGGCCCAACGCTCGTAAGCTGGGGGTCCCTAGGGGATAAACTCATCTTT | CALGESGPTLVSWGSLGDKLIF
TRDJ1 | . | TRDV1 | TRDD3 | TGTGCTCTTGGGGAAAGCCGGGGTCCTTCTAGGTACTGGGGGCAAACCGATAAACTCATCTTT | CALGESRGPSRYWGQTDKLIF
TRDJ1 | few | TRDV1 | TRDD3 | TGTGCTCTTGGGGAATTAGTATACCCTGGGGGTCCTTACACCGATAAACTCATCTTT | CALGELVYPGGPYTDKLIF
TRDJ1 | few | TRDV1 | . | TGTGCTCTTGGGGAACTCCAGCTCACCGGACCCGATAAACTCATCTTT | CALGELQLTGPDKLIF
TRDJ1 | . | TRDV1 | TRDD3 | TGTGCTCTTGGGGCCCCCCGGATCACCCGTACTGGGGGATACGCCGATAAACTCATCTTT | CALGAPRITRTGGYADKLIF
TRDJ1 | . | TRDV1 | . | TGTGCTCTTGGGGAATCCCTACGAATAGCGCTGGGGCTAACGACATCGTACACCGATAAACTCATCTTT | CALGESLRIALGLTTSYTDKLIF
TRDJ1 | few | TRDV1 | . | TGTGCTCTTGGGGAACTATGCCCGCTAACCCTTGGCTGTTCCACCGATAAACTCATCTTT | CALGELCPLTLGCSTDKLIF
TRDJ1 | few | TRDV1 | TRDD3 | TGTGCTCTTGGGGAACTAGCCGTGCGGGGGATACGCTTCGACACCGATAAACTCATCTTT | CALGELAVRGIRFDTDKLIF
TRDJ1 | few | TRDV1 | TRDD3 | TGTGCTCTTGGGGAAGCTTCCTATTCACCTGGGGGATCTCGCGGCGATAAACTCATCTTT | CALGEASYSPGGSRGDKLIF
TRDJ1 | few | TRDV1 | . | TGTGCTCTTGGGGAACCCAGAGGATCCTCCCTAGTATCAAAGCACACCGATAAACTCATCTTT | CALGEPRGSSLVSKHTDKLIF
TRDJ1 | . | TRDV1 | . | TGTGCTCTTGGGGATCCACTGGACCTTCTGGCGAGTAAGCTCATCTTT | CALGDPLDLLASKLIF
TRDJ1 | many | TRDV2 | . | TGTGCCTGCGGGGGACCGTACACCGATAAACTCATCTTT | CACGGPYTDKLIF
TRDJ1 | few | TRDV1 | TRDD3 | TGTGCTCTTGGGGAACTAGTAGCCCCCTCTTCTCACGTACTGGGGGCTAGCACCGATAAACTCATCTTT | CALGELVAPSSHVLGASTDKLIF
TRDJ1 | . | TRDV1 | TRDD3 | TGTGCTCTTGGGTTCCAGGCACGGTACTGGGGGGTTCCCGGAAAACTCATCTTT | CALGFQARYWGVPGKLIF
TRDJ1 | . | TRDV1 | TRDD2 | TGTGCTCTTGGGGAACTTCTTCCTACGCCTAACACCGATAAACTCATCTTT | CALGELLPTPNTDKLIF
TRDJ1 | few | TRDV1 | . | TGTGCTCTTGGGGACAAGGCCTTCCTGAGGCACTGGGGGGTGTACACCGATAAACTCATCTTT | CALGDKAFLRHWGVYTDKLIF
TRDJ1 | . | TRDV1 | TRDD2 | TGTGCTCTTGGGGGACGGCCTTCCTACGCCTTCGACGAGGGTCGGTACACCGATAAACTCATCTTT | CALGGRPSYAFDEGRYTDKLIF
TRDJ1 | few | TRDV1 | TRDD3 | TGTGCTCTTGGGGAGGGGATCCTAAAACTGGGGGCACCAGGCAAACTCATCTTT | CALGEGILKLGAPGKLIF
TRDJ1 | few | TRDV1 | . | TGTGCTCTTGGGGAACCCGATTCCCTCTCGTGGTGGGAAGGGGAGCTCATCTTT | CALGEPDSLSWWEGELIF
TRDJ1 | . | TRDV1 | TRDD3 | TGTGCTCTTGGGGAACTAGTTAGCCAGCCGTTGTCCTACGTGCAACTGGGGGATACCGATAAACTCATCTTT | CALGELVSQPLSYVQLGDTDKLIF
TRDJ1 | few | TRDV1 | . | TGTGCTCTTGGAGGCTTCCCAGGCGATAAACTCATCTTT | CALGGFPGDKLIF
TRDJ1 | . | TRDV1 | . | TGTGCTCTTGGGGAAACGAAGCTGAACCCGCCGTACACCGATAAACTCATCTTT | CALGETKLNPPYTDKLIF
TRDJ1 | few | TRDV1 | TRDD3 | TGTGCTCTTGGGGACTGGGGGAACACCGATAAACTCATCTTT | CALGDWGNTDKLIF
TRDJ2 | few | TRDV1 | . | TGTGCTCTTGGGGAACTGACGGCAGCACAACTCTTCTTT | CALGELTAAQLFF
TRDJ1 | . | TRAV29/DV5 | TRDD3 | TGTGCAGCAAGCCTTTTCCTTCCTTCCCCAATGTACTGGGGGATAGACACCGATAAACTCATCTTT | CAASLFLPSPMYWGIDTDKLIF
TRDJ1 | . | TRDV1 | TRDD3 | TGTGCTCTTGGGGAGCCCAAGCAATACGCTCACGTTGAGGGATACGCCTATTCATCAGCCGATAAACTCATCTTT | CALGEPKQYAHVEGYAYSSADKLIF
TRDJ1 | few | TRDV1 | TRDD3 | TGTGCTCTTGGGGTTACACCCGCGCCTGGGGGATACACCGATAAACTCATCTTT | CALGVTPAPGGYTDKLIF
TRDJ1 | . | TRDV1 | TRDD3 | TGTGCTCTTGGGGAAGGGGGGTTCCTACACCGCTACTGGGGGATATCGGTGTCTGATAAACTCATCTTT | CALGEGGFLHRYWGISVSDKLIF
TRDJ1 | few | TRDV1 | TRDD3 | TGTGCTCTTGGGACGCCGGAAAGCTCGATATCCTCCCTCGGTAGGATACGCCTTGACACCGATAAACTCATCTTT | CALGTPESSISSLGRIRLDTDKLIF
TRDJ1 | few | TRDV1 | . | TGTGCTCTTGGGGTTTTAGAGGCGGAGATACGTACTCTGTACACCGATAAACTCATCTTT | CALGVLEAEIRTLYTDKLIF
TRDJ1 | . | TRDV2 | TRDD3 | TGTGCCTGTGGCAGTACTGGGGGATACACCGATAAACTCATCTTT | CACGSTGGYTDKLIF
TRDJ1 | . | TRDV1 | . | TGTGCTCTTGGGGACCGACGACAATTCCCCGATAAACTCATCTTT | CALGDRRQFPDKLIF
TRDJ1 | few | TRDV1 | . | TGTGCTCTTGGGGAACTCTCTACCGTAAAACTCATCTTT | CALGELSTVKLIF
TRDJ1 | . | TRDV1 | TRDD2 | TGTGCTCTTGGGGCACTTCCTAAAAGGCTCGGACGGACCACACCTTACACCGATAAACTCATCTTT | CALGALPKRLGRTTPYTDKLIF